This is a list of T cell receptor beta chains from one sample in a study of cytomegalovirus exposure and HLA in healthy donors. Produced via immunoSEQ multiplex PCR; TCRdb's table is partial and in-frame only. Among about 220,000 clones, over 80% were seen once, and the ten largest hold 0.71%. Material for sequencing was PBMCs. All receptors come from a boy aged 2 to 10 in good health and CMV-seronegative. The CDR3 runs from the conserved cysteine through the conserved F or W. A D gene is named only where the DNA matches it firmly. A clone size is listed for some rows: how often the clone was seen (once, few, many), or a class if it is expanded.

V gene	J gene	clone size	D gene	CDR3 length	CDR3 DNA	CDR3 protein
TRBV18	TRBJ2-3	.	TRBD2	15	TGTGCCAGCTCACCTTCCAGCGGGGGATTTGATACGCAGTATTTT	CASSPSSGGFDTQYF
TRBV9	TRBJ2-3	.	.	14	TGTGCCAGCAGTGCGGAGCCCGGCACAGATACGCAGTATTTT	CASSAEPGTDTQYF
TRBV25-1	TRBJ1-2	.	.	12	TGTGCCAGCAGTGAATATAGCTATGGCTACACCTTC	CASSEYSYGYTF
TRBV5-1	TRBJ2-7	few	TRBD2	14	TGCGCCAGCAGACTAGCGGGAGGTGGGAACGAGCAGTACTTC	CASRLAGGGNEQYF
TRBV27	TRBJ1-5	.	.	14	TGTGCCAGCAGCCCCTCTTTTAGCAATCAGCCCCAGCATTTT	CASSPSFSNQPQHF
TRBV15	TRBJ2-7	.	TRBD2	16	TGTGCCACCAGCAGGGGCCTAGCGGGACTCTCCTACGAGCAGTACTTC	CATSRGLAGLSYEQYF
TRBV5-4	TRBJ1-6	.	TRBD1	14	TGTGCCAGCAGCTCGACAGGGGGCGAATCACCCCTCCACTTT	CASSSTGGESPLHF
TRBV30	TRBJ1-2	.	.	12	TGTGCCTGGAGCCCACGGAACTATGGCTACACCTTC	CAWSPRNYGYTF
TRBV2	TRBJ1-6	few	.	14	TGTGCCAGCAGGCCCCGGGGAGGGGATACACCCCTCCACTTT	CASRPRGGDTPLHF
TRBV19	TRBJ2-7	once	.	13	TGTGCCAGTAGTAAAATCGAGGGTTACGAGCAGTACTTC	CASSKIEGYEQYF
TRBV25-1	TRBJ2-5	.	.	13	TGTGCCAGCAGTGGTCTAGGTCAAGAGACCCAGTACTTC	CASSGLGQETQYF
TRBV2	TRBJ2-7	.	TRBD2	14	TGTGCCAGCAGTGGGACTAGCGGCTCCTACGAGCAGTACTTC	CASSGTSGSYEQYF
TRBV5-6	TRBJ2-3	once	.	14	TGTGCCAGCAGCTTGCCGGGGGGCACAGATACGCAGTATTTT	CASSLPGGTDTQYF
TRBV5-1	TRBJ2-7	.	TRBD1	14	TGCGCCAGCAGCCTTACAGGGGGCTTATACGAGCAGTACTTC	CASSLTGGLYEQYF
TRBV20-1	TRBJ1-5	.	.	11	TGCAGTGCTAAGAGCGGTCAGCCCCAGCATTTT	CSAKSGQPQHF
TRBV30	TRBJ2-7	.	.	13	TGTGCCTCCCGAGGTGACCCGAACTACGAGCAGTACTTC	CASRGDPNYEQYF
TRBV5-6	TRBJ1-6	.	.	16	TGTGCCAGCAGCTTGGAACAGGGTAAAAATAATTCACCCCTCCACTTT	CASSLEQGKNNSPLHF
TRBV9	TRBJ1-4	.	.	16	TGTGCCAGCAGCGTAGCTTGGGGGGGGGCTTTCGAAAAACTGTTTTTT	CASSVAWGGAFEKLFF
TRBV7-2	TRBJ1-2	.	.	15	TGTGCCAGCAGCTTAGTTTCCAGGGAGGACTATGGCTACACCTTC	CASSLVSREDYGYTF
TRBV14	TRBJ2-5	.	TRBD2	14	TGTGCCAGCAGCCCCCGGGGGGGGCAAGAGACCCAGTACTTC	CASSPRGGQETQYF
TRBV30	TRBJ1-1	.	.	12	TGTGCCTGGAGGCTAGTTCACACTGAAGCTTTCTTT	CAWRLVHTEAFF
TRBV11-3	TRBJ2-3	.	.	14	TGTGCCAGCAGCTTAGGTAGGGGTACAGATACGCAGTATTTT	CASSLGRGTDTQYF
TRBV11-2	TRBJ2-5	once	TRBD2	15	TGTGCCAGCAATCTAGCGGGAGGGCATCAAGAGACCCAGTACTTC	CASNLAGGHQETQYF